Described below is a single T cell receptor beta chain sequence and its context. The V end was cut by 3 bases, the J end by 9 bases, with 15 bases between. CDR3 length equals 15 residues. CDR1 is SEHNR and CDR2 is FQNEAQ in the germline V gene (reference sequence). This record belongs to a study of blood T cell repertoires in COVID-19. Study-wide background: Acute and convalescent COVID-19 samples came from the United States, Italy and Spain. In each case, the material was cDNA or gDNA derived from T cells, B-cell-depleted T cells, or PBMCs.

The protocol was immunoSEQ multiplex PCR, while the TCRdb copy is restricted to in-frame clones and leaves out a portion. The data show fewer than 450,000 clones, 90% seen once. The study counted Cohort 3 donors as recovered given two negative PCRs, clearance, or symptom resolution. The V gene is TRBV7-9, the J gene TRBJ1-6; tentative D call: TRBD1 (5 bases). Source material: PBMCs or T cells enriched from blood (not recorded which). This TCR was sampled from a man aged 18 to 29 who had recovered from COVID-19. In DNA, the CDR3 is TGTGCCAGCAGCTTGCCGGGGCAGGGAGGTTCACCCCTCCACTTT. It translates to CASSLPGQGGSPLHF. The complete variable domain, with remaining parts taken from reference TRBV7-9 and TRBJ1-6, reads DTGVSQNPRHKITKRGQNVTFRCDPISEHNRLYWYRQTLGQGPEFLTYFQNEAQLEKSRLLSDRFSAERPKGSFSTLEIQRTEQGDSAMYLCASSLPGQGGSPLHFGNGTRLTVT.